The 32 T cell receptor beta chains below all came from one sample that was sequenced in a study of blood T cell repertoires in COVID-19. The protocol was immunoSEQ multiplex PCR, while the TCRdb copy is restricted to in-frame clones and leaves out a portion. The sample contains 70,000 to 85,000 clones, about 86% of which appear only once. The specimen was peripheral blood. The receptors come from a woman of 80 years or more in a cohort sampled during active or convalescent COVID-19.

The V and J genes are TRBV3-1 (or the pseudogene TRBV3-2) and TRBJ2-3; no reliable D call. Germline V CDR1 and CDR2: LGHDT, YNNKEL (reference sequence). Trimming took off 4 bases at V and 4 bases at J, with 3 bases between the two ends. The CDR3 length is 11 residues. CDR3 region: CASSRADTQYF. CDR3 DNA: TGTGCCAGCAGCCGAGCAGATACGCAGTATTTT.

The CDR3 spells CASSFSQGQNEQFF. CDR3 DNA sequence: TGCGCCAGCAGCTTCTCCCAGGGGCAAAATGAGCAGTTCTTC. The chain uses TRBV5-1 and TRBJ2-1; tentative D call: TRBD1 (6 bases). The V end lost 2 bases, the J end lost 7 bases, and 13 bases lay between the germline ends. CDR1 is SGHRS and CDR2 is YFSETQ in the germline V gene. This CDR3 contains 14 residues.

This chain links TRBV29-1 with TRBJ1-5, with a tentative D call TRBD1 (5 bases). This CDR3 comprises 14 residues. CDR1 is SQVTM and CDR2 is ANQGSEA in the germline V gene. Between the trimmed V and J ends, which lost 6 bases and 4 bases, there was a span of 16 bases. CDR3 DNA sequence: TGCAGCGTCGCCTTTGGGGGGAGGAATCAGCCCCAGCATTTT. It codes for CSVAFGGRNQPQHF.

The chain links TRBV4-2 to TRBJ2-1; a weak D match, TRBD1 (5 bases). Trimming cost V 3 bases and J 12 bases, with 18 bases left between them. The CDR3 has 14 residues. CDR1 and CDR2 from the germline V gene are LGHNA and YNFKEQ. The CDR3 here is CASSQQLTWGGQFF. CDR3 coding DNA: TGTGCCAGCAGCCAGCAGCTAACTTGGGGCGGGCAGTTCTTC.

J is TRBJ2-5 and V is TRBV28, with D possibly matching TRBD1 (6 bases). Germline CDR1 MDHEN, CDR2 SYDVKM. The CDR3 contains 15 residues. V dropped 3 bases and J dropped 2 bases, with 13 bases sitting between them. CDR3 DNA: TGTGCCAGCAGTTTTTTGGGGGCCTCACAAGAGACCCAGTACTTC. Translated: CASSFLGASQETQYF.

The V call is TRBV7-2, the J call TRBJ2-7; no reliable D call. Trimming left V 5 bases short and J 0 bases short, with 14 bases between. The CDR3 extends over 15 amino acids. Germline V gene lookup returns CDR1 SGHTA and CDR2 FQGNSA. This CDR3 reads CASSQVGQSSYEQYF. Written as DNA, the CDR3 is TGTGCCAGCAGCCAGGTAGGCCAGAGCTCCTACGAGCAGTACTTC.

As to this clone: At one end, the junction sequence differs from germline, possibly due to a read error. The chain uses TRBV7-7 and TRBJ2-5; D may be TRBD2 (5 bases). CDR1 is SSHAT and CDR2 is FNYEAQ in the germline V gene (reference sequence). This CDR3 has 13 amino acids. As DNA, the CDR3 is TGTGCTAGCAGCTTAGCGCTAAGAGAGACCCAGTACTTC. It translates to CASSLALRETQYF.

The chain couples TRBV12-3 or TRBV12-4 to TRBJ1-6; D is uncertain. This CDR3 comprises 13 residues. Trimming cost V 2 bases and J 7 bases, with 6 bases left between them. Here the CDR3 reads CASSLIGNSPLHF. The CDR3 DNA is TGTGCCAGCAGTTTAATCGGGAATTCACCCCTCCACTTT.

The J gene is TRBJ1-2, the V gene TRBV10-3, with 10 bases fitting TRBD1. The CDR3 runs 15 residues. The junction had 16 bases not matched to a gene; V was cut back by 10 bases and J by 8 bases. Looked up from germline, CDR1 is ENHRY and CDR2 is SYGVKD. The CDR3 nucleotides read TGTGCCACGGGACAGGGGCAAGAACGGAGTGTGGGCTACACCTTC. It encodes CATGQGQERSVGYTF.

The chain uses TRBV28 and TRBJ1-2; D not resolved. The CDR3 covers 13 residues. V was clipped by 4 bases and J by 8 bases, with 14 bases between them. Germline loops: CDR1 MDHEN, CDR2 SYDVKM. CDR3 nucleotides: TGTGCCAGCAGTTCCCCTGGGGAGGCCGGCTACACCTTC. Translating it yields CASSSPGEAGYTF.

The chain uses TRBV19 and TRBJ1-2, with 7 positions matching TRBD1. Per germline, CDR1 LNHDA and CDR2 SQIVND (reference sequence). CDR3 size: 14 residues. V trimming: 6 bases; J trimming: 6 bases; junction bases outside the gene matches: 10. The CDR3 reads CASSIRQGGNGYTF. As DNA, the CDR3 is TGTGCCAGTAGCATTCGACAGGGTGGGAATGGCTACACCTTC. Full variable domain (rest looked up from reference TRBV19 and TRBJ1-2): DGGITQSPKYLFRKEGQNVTLSCEQNLNHDAMYWYRQDPGQGLRLIYYSQIVNDFQKGDIAEGYSVSREKKESFPLTVTSAQKNPTAFYLCASSIRQGGNGYTFGSGTRLTVV.

V is TRBV4-1 and J is TRBJ1-2; 7 nucleotides agree with TRBD1. The germline V gene encodes CDR1 MGHRA and CDR2 YSYEKL. V lost 1 base, J lost 0 bases, and 2 bases stayed unmatched. This CDR3 is built from 15 residues. The CDR3 sequence is CASSQVQGANYGYTF. The CDR3 nucleotides are TGCGCCAGCAGCCAAGTGCAGGGGGCTAACTATGGCTACACCTTC.

This clone was seen ten or more times. The rearrangement links TRBV27 to TRBJ1-3; D remains ambiguous. This CDR3 comprises 15 residues. The V and J ends lost 6 bases and 4 bases respectively, with 16 bases between them. The germline CDR1 and CDR2 sequences are MNHEY and SMNVEV (reference sequence). Here the CDR3 DNA reads TGTGCCAGCAGCTCCGGGTCCCTTTTAGGAAACACCATATATTTT. Its translation: CASSSGSLLGNTIYF.

The V and J genes are TRBV5-1 and TRBJ2-5; no definite D call. Germline CDR1 and CDR2: SGHRS and YFSETQ. The CDR3 length is 15 residues. Between the trimmed V and J ends, which lost 4 bases and 1 base, there was a span of 14 bases. The CDR3 region is CASSPSTVLQETQYF. Written as DNA, the CDR3 is TGCGCCAGCAGCCCCTCAACAGTACTCCAAGAGACCCAGTACTTC.

This clone was seen a single time. J is TRBJ2-3 and V is TRBV11-2; tentative D call: TRBD1 (6 bases). CDR3 length equals 14 residues. CDR1 is SGHAT, CDR2 FQNNGV, per germline. V was trimmed by 4 bases and J by 2 bases, leaving 10 bases between them. The CDR3 nucleotides are TGTGCCAGCAGCTCCGGGACAAACACAGATACGCAGTATTTT. Its translation is CASSSGTNTDTQYF. The entire variable domain, with the rest obtained from reference TRBV11-2 and TRBJ2-3, is as follows: EAGVAQSPRYKIIEKRQSVAFWCNPISGHATLYWYQQILGQGPKLLIQFQNNGVVDDSQLPKDRFSAERLKGVDSTLKIQPAKLEDSAVYLCASSSGTNTDTQYFGPGTRLTVL.

J is TRBJ1-1 and V is TRBV5-1, with TRBD1 identical over 8 bases. V trimming: 5 bases; J trimming: 4 bases; junction bases outside the gene matches: 7. Germline CDR1 reads SGHRS; CDR2 reads YFSETQ. The CDR3 spans 14 residues. The CDR3 loop is CASSPGGAVTEAFF. The CDR3 coding sequence is TGCGCCAGCAGTCCAGGGGGCGCGGTCACTGAAGCTTTCTTT. Based on the CDR3 plus reference TRBV5-1 and TRBJ1-1, the full variable domain is KAGVTQTPRYLIKTRGQQVTLSCSPISGHRSVSWYQQTPGQGLQFLFEYFSETQRNKGNFPGRFSGRQFSNSRSEMNVSTLELGDSALYLCASSPGGAVTEAFFGQGTRLTVV.

V usage is TRBV6-5 and J usage is TRBJ1-1, with 8 bases lining up with TRBD1. The trim removed 6 bases at V and 4 bases at J, leaving 4 bases unmatched. CDR3 length: 13 amino acids. CDR1 is MNHEY and CDR2 is SVGAGI in the germline V gene. The CDR3 nucleotides are TGTGCCAGCAGCAGGACAGGGAGCACTGAAGCTTTCTTT. Translating it yields CASSRTGSTEAFF.

V gene TRBV5-1 combines with J gene TRBJ2-1, with 14 bases lining up with TRBD2. Germline CDR1 and CDR2: SGHRS and YFSETQ. Trimming removed 3 bases from V and 9 bases from J; junction bases left unmatched: 5. There are 15 residues in the CDR3. Here the CDR3 DNA reads TGCGCCAGCAGCTGGGGACTAGCGGGAGTGGGTGAGCAGTTCTTC. Its translation: CASSWGLAGVGEQFF.

This rearrangement joins TRBV24-1 to TRBJ2-2, with 7 bases fitting TRBD1. V gave up 3 bases and J gave up 4 bases; unmatched junction bases: 7. In germline, CDR1 is KGHDR, CDR2 SFDVKD. This CDR3 has 16 residues. The CDR3 DNA reads TGTGCCACCAGTGATCCAGGGGGTTTTGGCACCGGGGAGCTGTTTTTT. It is translated as CATSDPGGFGTGELFF.

The rearrangement uses TRBV29-1 and TRBJ2-1; D is undetermined. The CDR3 runs 15 residues. Trimming pared 5 bases from V and 7 bases from J, leaving 21 bases between. Germline values: CDR1 SQVTM, CDR2 ANQGSEA. CDR3 loop: CSVPQAPINGNEQFF. The CDR3 DNA sequence: TGCAGCGTTCCCCAGGCGCCTATTAATGGGAATGAGCAGTTCTTC.

The rearrangement uses TRBV5-1 and TRBJ1-1; 8 positions agree with TRBD1. The V gene's germline CDR1 is SGHRS and CDR2 YFSETQ. V lost 2 bases, J lost 4 bases, and 4 bases stayed unmatched. The CDR3 is 14 amino acids. CDR3 coding DNA: TGCGCCAGCAGCTTAAGTCAGGGGGCCACTGAAGCTTTCTTT. Its protein product is CASSLSQGATEAFF.

The chain employs TRBV27 and TRBJ1-4, with 8 bases aligning to TRBD1. The CDR3 sequence is 15 residues long. Looked up from germline, CDR1 is MNHEY and CDR2 is SMNVEV (reference sequence). J gave up 8 bases and V 5 bases, and 10 bases lay outside the gene matches. The CDR3 loop is CASSATGQAAEKLFF. The CDR3 DNA reads TGTGCCAGCAGTGCCACGGGACAGGCAGCCGAAAAACTGTTTTTT.

A single count supports this clone. The V gene is TRBV28, the J gene TRBJ1-6, with D maybe TRBD1 (5 bases). The CDR3 contains 14 residues. V lost 6 bases and J 9 bases, leaving 15 bases between the germline ends. Germline values: CDR1 MDHEN, CDR2 SYDVKM. The CDR3 nucleotides read TGTGCCAGCAGCCCCACAGGCCAGGGTTCACCCCTCCACTTT. As protein: CASSPTGQGSPLHF.

This chain uses TRBV5-1 with TRBJ1-1, with 9 bases that match TRBD1. The junction had 11 bases not matched to a gene; V was cut back by 4 bases and J by 4 bases. CDR1 is SGHRS, CDR2 YFSETQ, per germline. This CDR3 is 16 amino acids long. The DNA for the CDR3 is TGCGCCAGCAGCCCAAAAGTGACGGACAGGGGCACTGAAGCTTTCTTT. It yields the protein CASSPKVTDRGTEAFF.

The J gene is TRBJ1-1, the V gene TRBV28; possibly TRBD1 for D (5 bases). The CDR3 contains 13 residues. CDR1 is MDHEN and CDR2 is SYDVKM in the germline V gene. V lost 6 bases and J 6 bases, leaving 14 bases between the germline ends. DNA for the CDR3: TGTGCCAGCAGGTTGGGGCGCCCGGCTGAAGCTTTCTTT. Amino acids: CASRLGRPAEAFF.

This CDR3 reads CATRDAADTQYF. CDR3 DNA sequence: TGTGCCACGAGGGATGCGGCAGATACGCAGTATTTT. The J gene is TRBJ2-3, the V gene TRBV6-5, with D possibly being TRBD2 (5 bases). V lost 10 bases to trimming and J lost 4 bases, with 12 bases between them. Germline V gives CDR1 MNHEY, CDR2 SVGAGI. This CDR3 has 12 amino acids.

The rearrangement uses TRBV19 and TRBJ2-7, with 12 bases that match TRBD1. V dropped 6 bases and J dropped 4; count of bases not matched to a gene: 7. The CDR3 sequence is 15 residues long. The germline gives CDR1 LNHDA, CDR2 SQIVND (reference sequence). CDR3 coding DNA: TGTGCCAGTAGGACCGGGACAGGGGGCTGGTACGAGCAGTACTTC. This encodes CASRTGTGGWYEQYF.

V is TRBV5-1 and J is TRBJ2-7, with D tentatively TRBD2 (6 bases). Germline values: CDR1 SGHRS, CDR2 YFSETQ. The CDR3 has 14 amino acids. V shed 4 bases and J shed 2 bases, with 13 bases lying between them. CDR3 coding DNA: TGCGCCAGCAGCAAGGAGGGAAGCCCCTACGAGCAGTACTTC. This encodes CASSKEGSPYEQYF.

This chain uses TRBV10-1 with TRBJ2-7; TRBD2 aligns across 10 bases. Germline trimming cut 9 bases from V and 6 bases from J; bases unmatched to any gene: 11. Germline CDR1 is WNHNN and CDR2 is SYGVQD (reference sequence). The CDR3 length is 14 residues. CDR3 bases: TGCGCCAGGAGTCGCCTAGCGGGGGCCCTCGAGCAGTACTTC. This codes for CARSRLAGALEQYF.

J is TRBJ2-1 and V is TRBV20-1; TRBD1 matches 11 bases. CDR1 and CDR2 (germline): DFQATT, SNEGSKA (reference sequence). This CDR3 has 15 residues. V gave up 3 bases and J gave up 4 bases; unmatched junction bases: 5. The CDR3 nucleotides read TGCAGTGCTAGTGGGACAGGGGGGCGTTACAATGAGCAGTTCTTC. Its translation: CSASGTGGRYNEQFF.

V usage is TRBV7-2 and J usage is TRBJ2-1; tentatively, D is TRBD1 (6 bases). Germline assignment: CDR1 SGHTA and CDR2 FQGNSA. Trimming left V 5 bases short and J 4 bases short, with 21 bases between. The CDR3 contains 17 residues. The DNA for the CDR3 is TGTGCCAGCAGCCCCACAAGATCCGGGACACTATACAATGAGCAGTTCTTC. Its translation is CASSPTRSGTLYNEQFF.

J is TRBJ2-1 and V is TRBV7-2; D call uncertain. Between the trimmed V and J ends, which lost 1 base and 3 bases, there was a span of 10 bases. The CDR3 has 15 amino acids. Germline assignment: CDR1 SGHTA and CDR2 FQGNSA. The CDR3 loop is CASSLGFANYNEQFF. The CDR3 DNA follows: TGTGCCAGCAGCTTAGGTTTCGCTAACTACAATGAGCAGTTCTTC.